This T cell receptor (beta chain) comes out of a study of radiation and T cells in renal cell carcinoma. Produced via immunoSEQ multiplex PCR; TCRdb's table is partial and in-frame only. Found here are 15,000 or so clones, roughly 58% of them singletons; the top ten hold approximately 16%. V lost 4 bases to trimming and J lost 3 bases, with 10 bases between them. The CDR3 spans 14 residues. Per germline, CDR1 LNHDA and CDR2 SQIVND (reference sequence). Study outcomes and limitations: Compared with controls, irradiated tumors showed greater TCR clonality.

For this clone: As yet, its antigen is unknown.

Treatment described: treatment-naive control, cytoreductive nephrectomy. Controls were unirradiated tumors from treatment-naive cytoreductive nephrectomy patients. Control tumor donors were a handful of females and 11 males, median age 57 years. The specimen comprised tumor tissue, sampled from a patient whose treatment was nephrectomy without radiotherapy. This sequence was found in a man in his sixties with renal cell carcinoma. The chain links TRBV19 to TRBJ2-4; D may be TRBD1 or TRBD2 (5 bases each). CDR3 bases: TGTGCCAGTAGTAATGGGGACGTCAAAAACATTCAGTACTTC. It encodes CASSNGDVKNIQYF.